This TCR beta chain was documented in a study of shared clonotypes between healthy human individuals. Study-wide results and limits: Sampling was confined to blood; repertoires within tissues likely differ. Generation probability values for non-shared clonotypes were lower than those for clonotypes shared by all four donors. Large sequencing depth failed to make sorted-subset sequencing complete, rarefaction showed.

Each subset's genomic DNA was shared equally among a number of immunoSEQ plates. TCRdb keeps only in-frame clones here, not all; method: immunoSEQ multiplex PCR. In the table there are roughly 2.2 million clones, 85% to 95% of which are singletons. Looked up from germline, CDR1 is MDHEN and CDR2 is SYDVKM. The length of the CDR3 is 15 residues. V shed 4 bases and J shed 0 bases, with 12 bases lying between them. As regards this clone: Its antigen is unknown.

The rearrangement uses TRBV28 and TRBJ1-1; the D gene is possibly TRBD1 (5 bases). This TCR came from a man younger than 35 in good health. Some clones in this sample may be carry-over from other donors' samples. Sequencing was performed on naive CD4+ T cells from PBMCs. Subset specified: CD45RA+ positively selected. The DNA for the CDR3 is TGTGCCAGCAGTTGGGAGGGGAGAATGAACACTGAAGCTTTCTTT. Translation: CASSWEGRMNTEAFF.